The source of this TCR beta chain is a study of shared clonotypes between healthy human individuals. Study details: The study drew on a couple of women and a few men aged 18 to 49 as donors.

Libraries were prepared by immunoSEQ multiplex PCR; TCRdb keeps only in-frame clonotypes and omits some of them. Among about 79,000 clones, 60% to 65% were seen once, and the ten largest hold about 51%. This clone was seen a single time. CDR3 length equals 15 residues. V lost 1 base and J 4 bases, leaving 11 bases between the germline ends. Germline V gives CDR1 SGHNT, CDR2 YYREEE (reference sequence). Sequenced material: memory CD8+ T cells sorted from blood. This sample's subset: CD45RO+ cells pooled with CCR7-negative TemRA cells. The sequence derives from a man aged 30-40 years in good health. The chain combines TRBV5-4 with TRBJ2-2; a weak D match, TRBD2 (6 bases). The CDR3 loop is CASSLSGSSTGELFF. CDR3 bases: TGTGCCAGCAGCTTGTCCGGGAGCAGCACCGGGGAGCTGTTTTTT.